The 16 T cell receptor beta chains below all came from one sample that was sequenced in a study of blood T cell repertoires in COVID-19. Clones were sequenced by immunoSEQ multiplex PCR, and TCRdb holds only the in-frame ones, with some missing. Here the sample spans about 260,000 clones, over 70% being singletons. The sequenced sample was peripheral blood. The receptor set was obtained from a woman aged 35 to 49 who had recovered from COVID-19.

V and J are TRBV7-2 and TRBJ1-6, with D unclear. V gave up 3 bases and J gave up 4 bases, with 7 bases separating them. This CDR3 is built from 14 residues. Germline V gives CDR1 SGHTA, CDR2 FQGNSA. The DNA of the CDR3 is TGTGCCAGCAGCTTCAACGGGTATAATTCACCCCTCCACTTT. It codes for CASSFNGYNSPLHF.

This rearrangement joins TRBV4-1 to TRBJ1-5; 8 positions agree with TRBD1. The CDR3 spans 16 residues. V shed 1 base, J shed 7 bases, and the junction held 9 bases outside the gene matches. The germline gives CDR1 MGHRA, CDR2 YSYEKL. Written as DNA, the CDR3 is TGCGCCAGCAGCCAAGGCAGGACAGGGACCTACCAGCCCCAGCATTTT. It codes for CASSQGRTGTYQPQHF.

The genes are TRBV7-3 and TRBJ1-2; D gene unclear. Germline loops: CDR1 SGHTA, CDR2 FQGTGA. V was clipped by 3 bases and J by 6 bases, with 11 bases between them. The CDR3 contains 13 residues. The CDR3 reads CASSLSASHGYTF. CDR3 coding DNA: TGTGCCAGCAGCTTGAGCGCGTCCCATGGCTACACCTTC.

The CDR3 sequence is CASSRTPGWELNYGYTF. DNA of the CDR3: TGTGCCAGCAGCCGGACGCCGGGATGGGAACTCAACTATGGCTACACCTTC. The rearrangement links TRBV13 to TRBJ1-2; D gene uncertain. There are 17 residues in the CDR3. V gave up 5 bases and J gave up 2 bases, with 21 bases separating them. Germline V gene lookup returns CDR1 PRHDT and CDR2 FYEKMQ (reference sequence).

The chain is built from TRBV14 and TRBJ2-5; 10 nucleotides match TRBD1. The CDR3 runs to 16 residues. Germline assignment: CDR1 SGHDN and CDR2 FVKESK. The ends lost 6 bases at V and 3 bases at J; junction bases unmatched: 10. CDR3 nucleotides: TGTGCCAGCAGTCGCGAGACAGGGGGCTACAAAGAGACCCAGTACTTC. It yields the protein CASSRETGGYKETQYF.

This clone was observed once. CDR3 loop: CASSEASGQGKGTEAFF. Written as DNA, the CDR3 is TGTGCCAGCAGTGAGGCTTCAGGACAGGGGAAGGGAACTGAAGCTTTCTTT. V is TRBV25-1 and J is TRBJ1-1, with 9 bases matching TRBD1. The germline gives CDR1 MGHDK, CDR2 SYGVNS. This CDR3 has 17 amino acids. Trimming took 3 bases from V and 5 from J; bases not matched to a gene: 13.

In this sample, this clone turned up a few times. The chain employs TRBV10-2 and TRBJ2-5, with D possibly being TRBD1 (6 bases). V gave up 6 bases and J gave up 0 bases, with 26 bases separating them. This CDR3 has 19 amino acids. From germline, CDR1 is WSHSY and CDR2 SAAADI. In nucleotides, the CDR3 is TGCGCCAGCAGAACGCTCACTACAGGGACACCGTTATACCAAGAGACCCAGTACTTC. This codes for CASRTLTTGTPLYQETQYF.

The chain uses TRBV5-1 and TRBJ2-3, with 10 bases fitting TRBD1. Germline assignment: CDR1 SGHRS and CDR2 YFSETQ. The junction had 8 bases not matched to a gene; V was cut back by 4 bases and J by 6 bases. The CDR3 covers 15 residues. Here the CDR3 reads CASSPGDRGSDTQYF. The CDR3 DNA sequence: TGCGCCAGCAGCCCCGGGGACAGGGGATCCGATACGCAGTATTTT.

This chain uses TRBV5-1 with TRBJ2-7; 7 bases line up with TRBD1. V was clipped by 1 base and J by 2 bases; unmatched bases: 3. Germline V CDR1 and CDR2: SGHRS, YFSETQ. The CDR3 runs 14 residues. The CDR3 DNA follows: TGCGCCAGCAGCTTGTCGGGACAGACCTACGAGCAGTACTTC. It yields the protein CASSLSGQTYEQYF.

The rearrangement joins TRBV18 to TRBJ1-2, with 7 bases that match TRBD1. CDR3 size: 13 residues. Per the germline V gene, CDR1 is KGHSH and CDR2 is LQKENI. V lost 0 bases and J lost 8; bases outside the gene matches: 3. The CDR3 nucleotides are TGTGCCAGCTCACCACCGACAGGGCAAGGCTACACCTTC. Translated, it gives CASSPPTGQGYTF.

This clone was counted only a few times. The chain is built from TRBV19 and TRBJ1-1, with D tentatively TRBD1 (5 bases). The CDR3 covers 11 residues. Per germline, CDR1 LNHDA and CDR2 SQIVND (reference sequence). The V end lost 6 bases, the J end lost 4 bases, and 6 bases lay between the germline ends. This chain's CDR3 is CASSGGTEAFF. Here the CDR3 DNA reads TGTGCCAGTAGCGGGGGCACTGAAGCTTTCTTT.

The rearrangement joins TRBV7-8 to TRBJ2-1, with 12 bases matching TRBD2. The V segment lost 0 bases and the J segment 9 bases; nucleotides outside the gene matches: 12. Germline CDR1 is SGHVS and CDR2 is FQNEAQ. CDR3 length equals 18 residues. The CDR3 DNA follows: TGTGCCAGCAGCTTAGCCGGGCTAGCGGGGGGGCTAGGGCCTGAGCAGTTCTTC. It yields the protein CASSLAGLAGGLGPEQFF.

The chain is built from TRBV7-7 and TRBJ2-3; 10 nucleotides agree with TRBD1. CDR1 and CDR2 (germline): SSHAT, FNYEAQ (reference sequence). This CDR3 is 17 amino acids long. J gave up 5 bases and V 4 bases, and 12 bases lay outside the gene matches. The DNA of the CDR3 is TGTGCCAGCAGCTACCAAGGACCGGGACAGGGGCTAGATACGCAGTATTTT. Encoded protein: CASSYQGPGQGLDTQYF. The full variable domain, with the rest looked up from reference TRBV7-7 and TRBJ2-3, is GAGVSQSPRYKVTKRGQDVTLRCDPISSHATLYWYQQALGQGPEFLTYFNYEAQPDKSGLPSDRFSAERPEGSISTLTIQRTEQRDSAMYRCASSYQGPGQGLDTQYFGPGTRLTVL.

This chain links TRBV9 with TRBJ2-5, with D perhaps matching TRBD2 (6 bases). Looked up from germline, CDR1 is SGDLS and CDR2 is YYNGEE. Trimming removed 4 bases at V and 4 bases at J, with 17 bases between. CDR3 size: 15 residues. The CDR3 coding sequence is TGTGCCAGCAGCCCTACGGGGGTCTCTACAGAGACCCAGTACTTC. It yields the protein CASSPTGVSTETQYF.

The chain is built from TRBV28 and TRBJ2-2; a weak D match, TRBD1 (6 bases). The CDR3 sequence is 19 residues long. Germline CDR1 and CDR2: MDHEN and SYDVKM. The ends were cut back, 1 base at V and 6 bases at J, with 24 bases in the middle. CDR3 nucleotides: TGTGCCAGCAGTTTATATTCCCCGACAGGAATGGAAGAGGCCGGGGAGCTGTTTTTT. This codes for CASSLYSPTGMEEAGELFF.

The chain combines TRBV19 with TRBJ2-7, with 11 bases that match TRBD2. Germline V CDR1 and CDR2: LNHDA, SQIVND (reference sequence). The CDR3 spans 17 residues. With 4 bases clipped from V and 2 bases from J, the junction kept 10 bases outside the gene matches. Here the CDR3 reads CASSREFGLAGTYEQYF. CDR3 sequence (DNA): TGTGCCAGTAGTAGAGAGTTCGGACTAGCGGGTACCTACGAGCAGTACTTC.